This T cell receptor (beta chain) appears in the sequencing data of a study of molecular identifiers for immune sequencing clone quantification. Study summary: In replicates, RNA taken from roughly 20,000 or 100,000 naive CD8 cells was divided five ways, and four portions underwent sequencing.

TCRdb re-called the PCR reads through MiXCR, storing one row per CDR3 protein. The sample gives some 41,000 distinct CDR3 sequences, approximately 17% of which show up once; 7% to 9% is in the top ten. Whole-study findings and limits: Because of identical TCR molecules sharing a barcode, sizes of highly expanded clones could be underestimated.

In its sample, this clonotype was seen many times. Its antigen is still unknown. Naive CD8 T cell sorting was performed on the CD8+CD4-CCR7+CD45RA+ phenotype. The TCR originated in a human donor in good health. Some libraries in this study had Jurkat cell RNA spiked in. Sequenced input: naive CD8+ T cells from blood, with Jurkat cell RNA spiked in. Subset given: FACS-sorted CD8+CD4-CCR7+CD45RA+ naive T cells.

This CDR3 is CASSRLAGDEQYF. In DNA form, the CDR3 reads TGTGCCAGCAGCCGACTAGCGGGAGATGAGCAGTACTTC. V is TRBV6-2 or TRBV6-3 and J is TRBJ2-7; 12 bases match TRBD2. V was clipped by 6 bases and J by 7 bases; unmatched bases: 4. Germline V gene sequence: CDR1 MNHEY, CDR2 SVGEGT. CDR3 length: 13 residues.